Following are 28 T cell receptor beta chains from one sample sequenced in a study of T cells in Graves' hyperthyroidism and ophthalmopathy. Template material for amplifying TCR beta CDR3 regions consisted of RNA transcripts. The HTBI set primed first-round TCR CDR3 RT-PCR. TCRdb passed the multiplex PCR reads through MiXCR, listing each CDR3 protein once. The repertoire holds approximately 480,000 distinct CDR3 sequences, with about 20% as singletons. The sequenced sample was blood. The receptor set was obtained from a man younger than 35 with Graves' hyperthyroidism.

In its sample, this clonotype was seen a few times. The chain couples TRBV19 to TRBJ2-2; the D is unclear. The CDR3 length is 11 residues. Germline CDR1 LNHDA, CDR2 SQIVND (reference sequence). Trimming removed 7 bases at V and 7 bases at J, with 7 bases between. This CDR3 reads CASNSGGELFF. CDR3 nucleotides: TGTGCCAGTAATTCCGGCGGGGAGCTGTTTTTT.

This sequence joins TRBV6-1 and TRBJ1-1; 9 bases match TRBD1. The CDR3 consists of 14 residues. Trimming removed 6 bases from V and 5 bases from J; junction bases left unmatched: 7. Germline-derived CDR1 and CDR2 are MNHNS and SASEGT. CDR3 in DNA: TGTGCCAGCAGACCCCGAGGACAGGGGACTGAAGCTTTCTTT. This encodes CASRPRGQGTEAFF.

This clonotype came up many times. This sequence joins TRBV9 and TRBJ2-5; 11 nucleotides agree with TRBD2. The J segment lost 5 bases and the V segment lost 3 bases, leaving 9 bases of the junction unmatched. Germline V CDR1 and CDR2: SGDLS, YYNGEE. The CDR3 covers 16 residues. The CDR3 is CASSARLAGSKETQYF. The CDR3 nucleotides read TGTGCCAGCAGCGCCCGACTAGCGGGGAGCAAGGAGACCCAGTACTTC.

There are many counts of this clonotype. The V call is TRBV12-3 or TRBV12-4, the J call TRBJ1-2, with D possibly matching TRBD1 (5 bases). The CDR3 totals 13 residues. Trimming stripped 3 bases from V and 7 bases from J, with 12 bases between. The CDR3, as DNA: TGTGCCAGCAGTTTGGGCAGGGAGGGTGGCTACACCTTC. The encoded protein is CASSLGREGGYTF.

This clonotype was observed a handful of times. This chain uses TRBV5-1 with TRBJ2-5; TRBD1 matches 10 bases. Germline CDR1 reads SGHRS; CDR2 reads YFSETQ. Trimming at V came to 3 bases and at J to 6 bases, leaving 8 bases not matched to a gene. The CDR3 sequence is 15 residues long. The CDR3 coding sequence is TGCGCCAGCAGCTCGAGACAGGGGGCCGGACAGACCCAGTACTTC. Translating gives CASSSRQGAGQTQYF.

This chain joins TRBV6-2 or TRBV6-3 and TRBJ2-7; D is uncertain. V lost 10 bases and J 3 bases, leaving 13 bases between the germline ends. Per the germline V gene, CDR1 is MNHEY and CDR2 is SVGEGT. The CDR3 consists of 12 residues. The CDR3 DNA reads as TGTGCCACTTCAGGACCGGACTACGAGCAGTACTTC. Translation: CATSGPDYEQYF.

There are many counts of this clonotype. V usage is TRBV24-1 and J usage is TRBJ2-2; D possibly corresponds to TRBD2 (6 bases). Trimming removed 12 bases at V and 1 base at J, with 8 bases between. Germline values: CDR1 KGHDR, CDR2 SFDVKD. This CDR3 is 12 amino acids long. The CDR3 sequence: CAAGGNTGELFF. The CDR3, as DNA: TGTGCCGCCGGGGGGAACACCGGGGAGCTGTTTTTT.

This clonotype was observed many times. The chain couples TRBV12-3 or TRBV12-4 to TRBJ2-7; 8 positions agree with TRBD2. This CDR3 comprises 15 residues. The trim removed 4 bases at V and 1 base at J, leaving 6 bases unmatched. In nucleotides, the CDR3 is TGTGCCAGCAGTTCAGCCGGGACTAGTTCCTACGAGCAGTACTTC. This encodes CASSSAGTSSYEQYF.

CDR3 nucleotide sequence: TGCAGTGCTAGATTTGATGAAGGGGCTCTAAACATTCAGTACTTC. Protein product: CSARFDEGALNIQYF. This chain connects TRBV20-1 to TRBJ2-4; tentative D call: TRBD1 (5 bases). The germline V gene has CDR1 DFQATT and CDR2 SNEGSKA (reference sequence). The CDR3 covers 15 residues. V shed 2 bases and J shed 6 bases, with 17 bases lying between them.

This clonotype was observed at least ten times. The rearrangement uses TRBV6-5 and TRBJ1-1; weak D call: TRBD1 (6 bases). CDR1 is MNHEY and CDR2 is SVGAGI in the germline V gene. Trimming shortened V by 5 bases and J by 6 bases, and 16 bases separated the two germline ends. CDR3 length equals 14 residues. The CDR3 region is CASSTQGARPEAFF. For the CDR3, the DNA is TGTGCCAGCAGTACACAGGGTGCGAGACCTGAAGCTTTCTTT.

As regards this clonotype: This may be a read error, as it is one base from a much larger clone. The chain couples TRBV27 to TRBJ2-5; no clear D gene. CDR1 and CDR2 from the germline V gene are MNHEY and SMNVEV (reference sequence). The CDR3 consists of 13 residues. The CDR3 reads CVSSFYRGETQYF. DNA of the CDR3: TGTGTCAGCAGTTTCTACCGTGGGGAGACCCAGTACTTC.

This clonotype was observed many times. The chain carries TRBV4-1 and TRBJ1-3, with 9 positions matching TRBD1. CDR1 is MGHRA, CDR2 YSYEKL, per germline. Trimming took 7 bases from V and 0 from J; bases not matched to a gene: 10. The CDR3 covers 17 residues. For the CDR3, the DNA is TGCGCCAGCATGGTCTCGCCACAGGGGGCCTCTGGAAACACCATATATTTT. It codes for CASMVSPQGASGNTIYF.

The genes are TRBV4-1 and TRBJ1-2, with D unclear. From germline, CDR1 is MGHRA and CDR2 YSYEKL. CDR3 length: 16 residues. V lost 1 base to trimming and J lost 0 bases, with 12 bases between them. CDR3 DNA sequence: TGCGCCAGCAGCCAAGTCTCGGGCACAGCTAACTATGGCTACACCTTC. Protein product: CASSQVSGTANYGYTF.

The chain is built from TRBV5-1 and TRBJ1-3, with D unclear. CDR3 length: 16 residues. V was clipped by 0 bases and J by 4 bases, with 14 bases between them. Germline V gene data show CDR1 as SGHRS and CDR2 as YFSETQ. The CDR3: CASSLVGVSRGNTIYF. CDR3 nucleotides: TGCGCCAGCAGCTTGGTTGGGGTCTCGAGAGGAAACACCATATATTTT.

Ten or more counts support this clonotype. The chain links TRBV6-1 to TRBJ1-1, with D hard to call. The germline V gene has CDR1 MNHNS and CDR2 SASEGT. The CDR3 consists of 10 residues. V was pared by 8 bases and J by 8 bases, with 9 bases between. DNA for the CDR3: TGTGCCAGCGGTGGAACCGAAGCTTTCTTT. Translation gives CASGGTEAFF.

This clonotype appeared a few times. J is TRBJ1-5 and V is TRBV5-1; D is ambiguous. The CDR3 length is 16 residues. In germline, CDR1 is SGHRS, CDR2 YFSETQ. Trimming removed 0 bases from V and 7 bases from J, with 17 bases in between. The CDR3 is CASSLEGGELDQPQHF. In DNA, the CDR3 is TGCGCCAGCAGCTTGGAGGGTGGGGAATTAGACCAGCCCCAGCATTTT.

This clonotype came up many times. The V call is TRBV2, the J call TRBJ1-3; D ambiguous. Per germline, CDR1 SNHLY and CDR2 FYNNEI. Trimming pared 1 base from V and 4 bases from J, leaving 5 bases between. This CDR3 spans 13 amino acids. The CDR3 coding sequence is TGTGCCAGCAGTGAAGGAGTCGGAAACACCATATATTTT. The encoded protein is CASSEGVGNTIYF.

This clonotype was detected ten times or more. CDR3 DNA sequence: TGTGCCAGCAGTCCGGGGTACGAATGGGAGCAGTACTTC. Protein sequence: CASSPGYEWEQYF. This chain uses TRBV27 with TRBJ2-7; TRBD2 is a possible D gene (5 bases). The CDR3 runs 13 residues. CDR1 and CDR2 from the germline V gene are MNHEY and SMNVEV (reference sequence). V shed 5 bases and J shed 7 bases, with 15 bases lying between them.

This chain joins TRBV18 and TRBJ1-2, with 8 bases matching TRBD1. CDR3 length equals 15 residues. Trimming removed 0 bases from V and 4 bases from J; junction bases left unmatched: 4. CDR1 KGHSH and CDR2 LQKENI come from the germline V gene. The chain's CDR3 is CASSPPMGTGYGYTF. As DNA, the CDR3 is TGTGCCAGCTCACCACCGATGGGGACAGGCTATGGCTACACCTTC.

To note about this clonotype: Since a much larger clone is just one base distant, this may be a read error. Because the CDR3 is missing its conserved closing phenylalanine or tryptophan, this is likely a read error. The CDR3 nucleotides are TGTGCCAGCAGTTTCCGCAGGAACTATGGCTACACCCTC. This encodes CASSFRRNYGYTL. The chain recombines TRBV27 with TRBJ1-2; no firm D call. The CDR3 runs 13 residues. V was cut by 3 bases and J by 2 bases, with 7 bases left in between. The germline V gene has CDR1 MNHEY and CDR2 SMNVEV (reference sequence).

At least ten counts were recorded for this clonotype. The chain is built from TRBV29-1 and TRBJ1-1; 10 nucleotides match TRBD1. V lost 5 bases to trimming and J lost 0 bases; unmatched junction nucleotides: 6. The CDR3 totals 15 residues. Germline V lookup: CDR1 SQVTM, CDR2 ANQGSEA. As DNA, the CDR3 is TGCAGCGTTCCCGGGACAGGGGCGGTGAACACTGAAGCTTTCTTT. Its protein product is CSVPGTGAVNTEAFF. The variable domain in full, with the rest retrieved from reference TRBV29-1 and TRBJ1-1, is SAVISQKPSRDICQRGTSLTIQCQVDSQVTMMFWYRQQPGQSLTLIATANQGSEATYESGFVIDKFPISRPNLTFSTLTVSNMSPEDSSIYLCSVPGTGAVNTEAFFGQGTRLTVV.

The chain joins TRBV20-1 to TRBJ2-2; no clear D gene. This CDR3 has 13 amino acids. Germline CDR1 is DFQATT and CDR2 is SNEGSKA (reference sequence). With 5 bases removed from V and 6 bases from J, the gap between germline ends came to 13 bases. CDR3 residues: CSARKTGPGELFF. The CDR3 nucleotides are TGCAGTGCTCGTAAGACGGGCCCCGGGGAGCTGTTTTTT.

This clonotype was seen at least ten times. This chain uses TRBV9 with TRBJ2-7, with 9 bases fitting TRBD1. V dropped 3 bases and J dropped 2; count of bases not matched to a gene: 6. Germline V gives CDR1 SGDLS, CDR2 YYNGEE. This CDR3 comprises 15 residues. CDR3 bases: TGTGCCAGCAGCGGGCAAGGGACAGGGCCCTACGAGCAGTACTTC. Translation: CASSGQGTGPYEQYF.

The V and J genes are TRBV2 and TRBJ2-2; D might be TRBD1 (5 bases). In germline, CDR1 is SNHLY, CDR2 FYNNEI. V dropped 6 bases and J dropped 4 bases, with 12 bases sitting between them. The CDR3 spans 14 residues. CDR3 residues: CASRPRALTGELFF. In DNA form, the CDR3 reads TGTGCCAGCAGACCCAGGGCCCTCACCGGGGAGCTGTTTTTT.

This clonotype has more than one count but fewer than ten. The chain combines TRBV12-3 or TRBV12-4 with TRBJ1-1; D is possibly TRBD1 (6 bases). This CDR3 is 15 amino acids long. Trimming shortened V by 9 bases and J by 1 base, and 18 bases separated the two germline ends. The CDR3 DNA reads as TGTGCCAGTAGACCCGAACAGGGATGGAACACTGAAGCTTTCTTT. Its translation is CASRPEQGWNTEAFF.

At least ten counts were recorded for this clonotype. The chain has TRBV12-5 and TRBJ1-1; D not resolved. This CDR3 has 15 amino acids. CDR1 is LGHNT, CDR2 FRNRAP, per germline. With 3 bases removed from V and 4 bases from J, the gap between germline ends came to 15 bases. This CDR3 is CASGFGEGPFTEAFF. In DNA, the CDR3 is TGTGCTAGTGGTTTCGGGGAAGGCCCATTCACTGAAGCTTTCTTT.

A few counts support this clonotype. This chain joins TRBV4-1 and TRBJ2-5; no firm D call. V lost 4 bases to trimming and J lost 7 bases, with 13 bases between them. CDR1 and CDR2 from the germline V gene are MGHRA and YSYEKL. The CDR3 loop spans 13 amino acids. The CDR3 DNA reads TGCGCCAGCAGCCCCCAACGGTGGAGGACCCAGTACTTC. Amino acids: CASSPQRWRTQYF.

This clonotype came up many times. The chain combines TRBV6-1 with TRBJ2-2; the D is unclear. Per the germline V gene, CDR1 is MNHNS and CDR2 is SASEGT. Trimming removed 6 bases from V and 2 bases from J, with 4 bases in between. There are 12 residues in the CDR3. CDR3 in amino acids: CASSRNTGELFF. CDR3 coding DNA: TGTGCCAGCAGCCGAAACACCGGGGAGCTGTTTTTT.